Listed below are T cell receptor beta chains from one sample, sequenced in a study of a mutant IDH1 vaccine in newly diagnosed glioma. The antigens of these receptors remain unknown. The assay was immunoSEQ multiplex PCR, and TCRdb's table has in-frame clones only and misses some. Among fewer than 25,000 clones listed, almost 85% were seen once. This specimen was PBMCs, taken from a glioma patient whose treatment included an IDH1 peptide vaccine. The receptors here all came from a man aged 40-55 years with glioma. Each CDR3 is given with its conserved first and last residue. D genes are given only for firm matches. A row's size may be missing; if present it is once, few, many or a size class.

j_call: TRBJ2-5
v_call: TRBV4-3
clone_size: -
d_call: -
cdr3_aa: CASSQDPSAETQYF
cdr3_nt: TGCGCCAGCAGCCAAGACCCCAGCGCGGAGACCCAGTACTTC

j_call: TRBJ2-6
v_call: TRBV27
clone_size: -
d_call: -
cdr3_aa: CASSPANSGANVLTF
cdr3_nt: TGTGCCAGCAGTCCGGCGAACTCTGGGGCCAACGTCCTGACTTTC

j_call: TRBJ1-1
v_call: TRBV7-6
clone_size: once
d_call: -
cdr3_aa: CASSFDPQTEDTEAFF
cdr3_nt: TGTGCCAGCAGCTTCGATCCACAGACGGAGGATACTGAAGCTTTCTTT

j_call: TRBJ2-1
v_call: TRBV6-1
clone_size: -
d_call: -
cdr3_aa: CASTGRPGADNEQFF
cdr3_nt: TGTGCCAGCACGGGTCGGCCAGGGGCCGACAATGAGCAGTTCTTC

j_call: TRBJ2-7
v_call: TRBV18
clone_size: -
d_call: TRBD1
cdr3_aa: CASSPGTESYEQYF
cdr3_nt: TGTGCCAGCTCACCCGGGACAGAATCCTACGAGCAGTACTTC

j_call: TRBJ1-1
v_call: TRBV5-1
clone_size: -
d_call: -
cdr3_aa: CASSDSVRVAEAFF
cdr3_nt: TGCGCCAGCAGCGACAGTGTTAGGGTTGCTGAAGCTTTCTTT

j_call: TRBJ2-1
v_call: TRBV5-6
clone_size: -
d_call: TRBD2
cdr3_aa: CASSFTSGSYEQFF
cdr3_nt: TGTGCCAGCAGCTTTACTAGCGGGAGCTATGAGCAGTTCTTC

j_call: TRBJ2-7
v_call: TRBV4-2
clone_size: -
d_call: TRBD1
cdr3_aa: CASSRSRDRTPYEQYF
cdr3_nt: TGTGCCAGCAGCCGGAGCCGGGACAGGACTCCCTACGAGCAGTACTTC

j_call: TRBJ2-2
v_call: TRBV7-6
clone_size: -
d_call: -
cdr3_aa: CASSYKGSNTGELFF
cdr3_nt: TGTGCCAGCAGCTATAAAGGGTCGAACACCGGGGAGCTGTTTTTT

j_call: TRBJ2-1
v_call: TRBV2
clone_size: -
d_call: -
cdr3_aa: CASNVVLRDEQFF
cdr3_nt: TGTGCCAGCAATGTTGTACTGAGGGATGAGCAGTTCTTC

j_call: TRBJ2-5
v_call: TRBV10-1
clone_size: -
d_call: TRBD1
cdr3_aa: CASSEPYRTGGETQYF
cdr3_nt: TGCGCCAGCAGTGAGCCCTACAGGACAGGGGGGGAGACCCAGTACTTC

j_call: TRBJ2-2
v_call: TRBV25-1
clone_size: -
d_call: -
cdr3_aa: CATLARATGELFF
cdr3_nt: TGTGCCACCCTTGCCAGGGCTACCGGGGAGCTGTTTTTT

j_call: TRBJ2-7
v_call: TRBV2
clone_size: -
d_call: TRBD2
cdr3_aa: CASSEGPGWGLAGSEQYF
cdr3_nt: TGTGCCAGCAGTGAGGGTCCAGGGTGGGGACTAGCGGGTAGCGAGCAGTACTTC

j_call: TRBJ2-7
v_call: TRBV2
clone_size: -
d_call: TRBD2
cdr3_aa: CASSSPAGGPGEQYF
cdr3_nt: TGTGCCAGCAGCTCTCCTGCGGGAGGCCCCGGCGAGCAGTACTTC

j_call: TRBJ2-2
v_call: TRBV5-1
clone_size: -
d_call: -
cdr3_aa: CASSLVRQANTGELFF
cdr3_nt: TGCGCCAGCAGCTTGGTTCGCCAGGCTAACACCGGGGAGCTGTTTTTT